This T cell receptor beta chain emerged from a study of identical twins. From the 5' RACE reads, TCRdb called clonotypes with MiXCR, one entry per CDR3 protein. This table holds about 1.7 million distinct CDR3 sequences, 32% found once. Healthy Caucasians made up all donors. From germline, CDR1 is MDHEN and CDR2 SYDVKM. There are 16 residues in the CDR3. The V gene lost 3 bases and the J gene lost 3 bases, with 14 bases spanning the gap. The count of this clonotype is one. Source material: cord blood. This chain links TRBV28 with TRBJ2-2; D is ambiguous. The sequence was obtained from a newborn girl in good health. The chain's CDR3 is CASSFSSALHTGELFF. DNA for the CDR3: TGTGCCAGCAGTTTTTCCTCTGCGTTACACACCGGGGAGCTGTTTTTT.